A selection of T cell receptor beta chains follows, all from one sample in a study of T cells in Graves' hyperthyroidism and ophthalmopathy. TCRdb reprocessed the multiplex PCR reads with MiXCR, giving one entry per CDR3 protein. The sample consists of some 380,000 distinct CDR3 sequences, around an eighth of them appearing once. Sequencing was done on a sample of blood. The source is a young man with Graves' hyperthyroidism that later progressed to Graves' ophthalmopathy. CDR3s include the opening cysteine and the closing phenylalanine or tryptophan. The D gene is left open where the match is weak. Clone size is shown for a subset of rows, as once, few, many or a class of expanded clone.

>TRBJ1-5|many|NA|TRBV28
TGTGCCAGCAGTTTCCGGATCAATCAGCCCCAGCATTTT
CASSFRINQPQHF
>TRBJ1-6|many|NA|TRBV18
TGTGCCAGCTCACCCCAGACGGAGGACCCCCTCCACTTT
CASSPQTEDPLHF
>TRBJ2-3|few|NA|TRBV7-2
TGTGCCAGCAGCCCCGGATTTAACTTAGATACGCAGTATTTT
CASSPGFNLDTQYF
>TRBJ2-1|NA|TRBD1|TRBV28
TGTGCCAGCAGTGCCCGGACAGGTCTCAATGAGCAGTTCTTC
CASSARTGLNEQFF
>TRBJ2-3|NA|NA|TRBV5-1
TGCGCCAGCAGCTTGGCCGTGGGGGGCGGCACAGATACGCAGTATTTT
CASSLAVGGGTDTQYF
>TRBJ2-7|many|TRBD2|TRBV20-1
TGCAGTGCTCCCGACCCAGCGGGGGATCACTACGAGCAGTACTTC
CSAPDPAGDHYEQYF
>TRBJ2-7|many|TRBD2|TRBV20-1
TGCAGTGCTAGAGATCCAGCGGGGGCTTTCGGCGAGCAGTACTTC
CSARDPAGAFGEQYF
>TRBJ2-5|many|TRBD1|TRBV27
TGTGCCAGCAGTTTAAGGACAGGGAAAGAGACCCAGTACTTC
CASSLRTGKETQYF
>TRBJ2-1|many|TRBD2|TRBV20-1
TGCAGTGCCGTAACCGGGACTAGCGGGGGGGGTGAGCAGTTCTTC
CSAVTGTSGGGEQFF
>TRBJ1-5|NA|NA|TRBV19
TGTGCCAGTAGTATACTCGACGGGCATAGCAATCAGCCCCAGCATTTT
CASSILDGHSNQPQHF
>TRBJ1-1|many|NA|TRBV28
TGTGCCAGCAGTTTTCGGGGGACGTCCTACACTGAAGCTTTCTTT
CASSFRGTSYTEAFF
>TRBJ2-7|few|TRBD1|TRBV20-1
TGCAGTGCTCTGGACAGGGCGAACGAGCAGTACTTC
CSALDRANEQYF
>TRBJ2-3|many|NA|TRBV28
TGTGCCAGCAGTTTCCAGGTCCCAGATACGCAGTATTTT
CASSFQVPDTQYF
>TRBJ1-5|many|NA|TRBV6-2/TRBV6-3
TGTGCCAGCACCCATACCAGGGGCAATCAGCCCCAGCATTTT
CASTHTRGNQPQHF
>TRBJ1-2|few|NA|TRBV6-1
TGTGCCAGCAGTGAACTCGGGGACATCTATGGCTACACCTTC
CASSELGDIYGYTF
>TRBJ2-3|many|TRBD1|TRBV4-1
TGCGCCAGCAGCCAAGAGGGACAGGCTAGGGATACGCAGTATTTT
CASSQEGQARDTQYF
>TRBJ1-2|NA|NA|TRBV24-1
TGTGCCACCTGGACAGATTTCTACACCTTC
CATWTDFYTF
>TRBJ2-1|NA|NA|TRBV20-1
TGCAGTGCCCCGCGGGGAGTTGAGCAGTTCTTC
CSAPRGVEQFF
>TRBJ2-7|many|NA|TRBV28
TGTGCCAGCAGTCCCACCCCGGGCTCCTACGAGCAGTACTTC
CASSPTPGSYEQYF
>TRBJ1-6|NA|TRBD1|TRBV6-5
TGTGCCAGCAGCGTGACAGGGGCTAATTCACCCCTCCACTTT
CASSVTGANSPLHF
>TRBJ1-1|NA|NA|TRBV4-1
TGCGCCAGCAGCCAAGGCCCCGTGGCTTTCTTT
CASSQGPVAFF
>TRBJ2-3|many|TRBD2|TRBV6-5
TGTGCCAGCAGTTACTCGGGCCCGACTAGCGGGGGGGCGGCAGATACGCAGTATTTT
CASSYSGPTSGGAADTQYF
>TRBJ1-2|many|NA|TRBV5-1
TGCGCCAGCAGCCTATCACAGATAACAGACTATGGCTACACCTTC
CASSLSQITDYGYTF
>TRBJ1-1|many|NA|TRBV20-1
TGCAGTGCCCTGTTACGTCCTCTGAACACTGAAGCTTTCTTT
CSALLRPLNTEAFF
>TRBJ2-5|NA|TRBD2|TRBV7-2
TGTGCCAGCAGCCCGAAGCGGGGGGGCCGGGAGACCCAGTACTTC
CASSPKRGGRETQYF
>TRBJ2-7|many|TRBD2|TRBV2
TGTGCCAGCAGTGGCCCGGGGGAGGGCTACGAGCAGTACTTC
CASSGPGEGYEQYF
>TRBJ2-7|many|TRBD1|TRBV11-3
TGTGCCAGCCAACCCGGGACAGGGAGCTCCTACGAGCAGTACTTC
CASQPGTGSSYEQYF
>TRBJ1-1|NA|NA|TRBV30
TGTGCCTGGAATCGGGGAGGGAACACTGAAGCTTTCTTT
CAWNRGGNTEAFF
>TRBJ1-5|many|NA|TRBV6-2/TRBV6-3
TGTGCCAGCAGTTACGGGGGATTTGGCAATCAGCCCCAGCATTTT
CASSYGGFGNQPQHF
>TRBJ1-5|few|NA|TRBV10-3
TGTGCCATCAGTGACAGGGAACAGCCCCAGCATTTT
CAISDREQPQHF
>TRBJ2-5|many|TRBD1|TRBV11-1
TGTGCCAGCAGCTTAGAAGGGGGCCGGGGAGAGACCCAGTACTTC
CASSLEGGRGETQYF
>TRBJ2-3|NA|TRBD1|TRBV5-1
TGCGCCAGCAGCCAGACAGGGGCCTTCACAGATACGCAGTATTTT
CASSQTGAFTDTQYF
>TRBJ2-2|many|NA|TRBV12-3/TRBV12-4
TGTGCCAGCAGTTTGTTAGGGGAGCTGTTTTTT
CASSLLGELFF
>TRBJ2-3|many|NA|TRBV29-1
TGCAGCTTTCAGGGAGATACGCAGTATTTT
CSFQGDTQYF
>TRBJ2-7|many|TRBD1|TRBV11-3
TGTGCCAGCAGCTTAGGGGGACAGAGCTCCTACGAGCAGTACTTC
CASSLGGQSSYEQYF
>TRBJ2-1|few|NA|TRBV15
TGTGCCACCAGCAGAGTGCCCATGAATGAGCAGTTCTTC
CATSRVPMNEQFF